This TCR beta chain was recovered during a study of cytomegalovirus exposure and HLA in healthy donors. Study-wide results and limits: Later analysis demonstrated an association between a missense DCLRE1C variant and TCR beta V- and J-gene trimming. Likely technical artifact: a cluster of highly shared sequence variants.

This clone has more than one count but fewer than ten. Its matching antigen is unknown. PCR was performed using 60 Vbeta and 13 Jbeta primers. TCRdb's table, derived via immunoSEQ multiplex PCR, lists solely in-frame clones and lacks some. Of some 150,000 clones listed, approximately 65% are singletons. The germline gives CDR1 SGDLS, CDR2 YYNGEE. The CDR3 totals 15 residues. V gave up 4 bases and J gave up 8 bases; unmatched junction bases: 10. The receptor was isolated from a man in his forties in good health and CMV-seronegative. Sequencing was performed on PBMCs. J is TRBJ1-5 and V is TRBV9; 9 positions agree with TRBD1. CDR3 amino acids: CASSTRTGAGEPQHF. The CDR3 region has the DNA TGTGCCAGCAGCACCCGGACAGGGGCCGGGGAGCCCCAGCATTTT.